Below are 23 T cell receptor beta chains sequenced from a single sample in a study of glioma-infiltrating T cells after dendritic cell vaccination. TCRdb keeps only in-frame clones here, not all; method: immunoSEQ multiplex PCR. The table includes 60,000 to 70,000 clones, 82% detected once. The material was blood, obtained before dendritic cell vaccination. The receptors were gathered from a human donor with glioblastoma.

The V call is TRBV10-3, the J call TRBJ1-1; no definite D call. Trimming cost V 11 bases and J 3 bases, with 10 bases left between them. The CDR3 contains 11 residues. Germline V gene sequence: CDR1 ENHRY, CDR2 SYGVKD. The CDR3 loop is CASRSDTEAFF. Here the CDR3 DNA reads TGTGCCTCCAGGTCGGACACTGAAGCTTTCTTT.

The chain carries TRBV7-9 and TRBJ2-7; D not resolved. CDR3 length: 15 residues. With 2 bases removed from V and 4 bases from J, the gap between germline ends came to 15 bases. From germline, CDR1 is SEHNR and CDR2 FQNEAQ (reference sequence). The CDR3 region is CASSLSSGIGYEQYF. CDR3 bases: TGTGCCAGCAGCTTATCTTCAGGAATAGGATACGAGCAGTACTTC.

With regard to this clone: The junction and the germline gene differ at one end; a read error may be behind it. The chain carries TRBV5-4 and TRBJ2-2, with D unclear. The CDR3 consists of 12 residues. The V gene's germline CDR1 is SGHNT and CDR2 YYREEE (reference sequence). In DNA, the CDR3 is TGTGCCGGCAGCTCCTCCACCGGGGAGCTGTTTTTT. It translates to CAGSSSTGELFF.

The chain has TRBV11-2 and TRBJ2-7; 9 nucleotides line up with TRBD2. V was pared by 3 bases and J by 7 bases, with 4 bases of the junction left unmatched. CDR3 length: 13 residues. Germline CDR1 reads SGHAT; CDR2 reads FQNNGV. CDR3 DNA: TGTGCCAGCAGCTTCGAGCGGGGGGCTGAGCAGTACTTC. Translated, it gives CASSFERGAEQYF.

This rearrangement joins TRBV11-2 to TRBJ1-2; 7 bases align to TRBD1. J lost 4 bases, V lost 5 bases, and 4 bases had no gene match. The CDR3 has 13 amino acids. CDR1 is SGHAT and CDR2 is FQNNGV in the germline V gene. As DNA, the CDR3 is TGTGCCAGCAGCCGGGACAGCTCCTATGGCTACACCTTC. Translating gives CASSRDSSYGYTF.

The V call is TRBV6-1, the J call TRBJ2-5; a possible D gene is TRBD1 (6 bases). Near its end, the DNA agrees better with TRBJ2-7, so the J call may be wrong. The CDR3 has 15 residues. In germline, CDR1 is MNHNS, CDR2 SASEGT. DNA for the CDR3: TGTGCCAGCAGTGAATGGTTCGGTAGAGGGGGCGAGCAGTACTTC. It is translated as CASSEWFGRGGEQYF.

The chain is built from TRBV4-1 and TRBJ1-6, with D perhaps TRBD1 (5 bases). This CDR3 comprises 15 residues. Trimming pared 7 bases from V and 2 bases from J, leaving 12 bases between. Germline CDR1 reads MGHRA; CDR2 reads YSYEKL. CDR3 nucleotides: TGCGCCAGCAACCCGCAGGGCACCTATAATTCACCCCTCCACTTT. It encodes CASNPQGTYNSPLHF.

The count of this clone is one. This sequence joins TRBV28 and TRBJ1-3, with D possibly TRBD1 on 5 matching bases. Germline V gene lookup returns CDR1 MDHEN and CDR2 SYDVKM. With 6 bases removed from V and 4 bases from J, the gap between germline ends came to 10 bases. The CDR3 loop spans 13 amino acids. The CDR3 spells CASRRGRGNTIYF. The CDR3 bases are TGTGCCAGCAGGCGGGGCAGGGGAAACACCATATATTTT.

The CDR3 reads CASSLGQEYNEQFF. CDR3 DNA: TGCGCCAGCAGCTTGGGACAAGAGTACAATGAGCAGTTCTTC. The V and J genes are TRBV5-1 and TRBJ2-1; D uncertain. Germline V gene data show CDR1 as SGHRS and CDR2 as YFSETQ. The CDR3 is 14 residues long. Trimming pared 0 bases from V and 4 bases from J, leaving 8 bases between. The variable domain in full, with the rest retrieved from reference TRBV5-1 and TRBJ2-1, is KAGVTQTPRYLIKTRGQQVTLSCSPISGHRSVSWYQQTPGQGLQFLFEYFSETQRNKGNFPGRFSGRQFSNSRSEMNVSTLELGDSALYLCASSLGQEYNEQFFGPGTRLTVL.

The sample holds one count of this clone. This chain joins TRBV10-3 and TRBJ1-2; 8 bases match TRBD1. V shed 0 bases and J 2 bases; nucleotides not matched to a gene: 5. Germline CDR1 ENHRY, CDR2 SYGVKD. The CDR3 runs to 16 residues. The chain's CDR3 is CAISESGQERNYGYTF. DNA for the CDR3: TGTGCCATCAGTGAGTCGGGACAGGAAAGGAACTATGGCTACACCTTC.

The chain couples TRBV28 to TRBJ2-7; TRBD1 matches 8 bases. Germline V gene lookup returns CDR1 MDHEN and CDR2 SYDVKM. Trimming took 7 bases from V and 12 from J; bases not matched to a gene: 17. The CDR3 sequence is 14 residues long. This CDR3 reads CASTLSRDRWSRYF. The CDR3 bases are TGTGCCAGCACCCTTTCCCGGGACAGGTGGTCCCGGTACTTC.

This CDR3 reads CAISDRPGWNTEAFF. CDR3 nucleotide sequence: TGTGCCATCAGTGACAGACCGGGGTGGAACACTGAAGCTTTCTTT. The chain couples TRBV10-3 to TRBJ1-1, with unresolved D. V was shortened by 3 bases and J by 1 base, with 12 bases between the two germline ends. CDR1 and CDR2 from the germline V gene are ENHRY and SYGVKD. The CDR3 has 15 residues.

The chain employs TRBV4-1 and TRBJ2-3, with a weak D call TRBD2 (7 bases). Germline assignment: CDR1 MGHRA and CDR2 YSYEKL. The CDR3 has 16 amino acids. V gave up 4 bases and J gave up 3 bases, with 17 bases separating them. The CDR3: CASSPGGGAWTDTQYF. CDR3 coding DNA: TGCGCCAGCAGCCCCGGAGGGGGGGCCTGGACAGATACGCAGTATTTT.

This clone showed up just a few times. This chain links TRBV4-1 with TRBJ1-3; 7 positions match TRBD1. The V gene end was trimmed by 5 bases and the J gene end by 0 bases; junction bases not matched to a gene: 7. The germline V gene has CDR1 MGHRA and CDR2 YSYEKL. The CDR3 is made up of 16 amino acids. CDR3 residues: CASSSPGQISGNTIYF. CDR3 coding DNA: TGCGCCAGCAGCTCGCCGGGACAGATCTCTGGAAACACCATATATTTT.

The count of this clone is one. The chain has TRBV11-2 and TRBJ2-1; D unresolved. The CDR3 totals 13 residues. V was trimmed by 4 bases and J by 0 bases, leaving 4 bases between them. The germline V gene encodes CDR1 SGHAT and CDR2 FQNNGV. CDR3 protein: CASSSSSYNEQFF. CDR3 nucleotides: TGTGCCAGCAGCTCGAGCTCCTACAATGAGCAGTTCTTC.

With regard to this clone: Compared with germline, one end of the junction differs, possibly owing to a read error. The CDR3 sequence: CASSLDRASQF. As DNA, the CDR3 is TGTGCCAGCTCGCTGGACAGGGCGTCTCAGTTC. The chain has TRBV2 and TRBJ2-4, with 8 bases that match TRBD1. There are 11 residues in the CDR3. Germline CDR1 reads SNHLY; CDR2 reads FYNNEI.

The chain links TRBV11-2 to TRBJ2-7; 7 bases are shared with TRBD1. Trimming removed 4 bases from V and 1 base from J; junction bases left unmatched: 1. The germline V gene encodes CDR1 SGHAT and CDR2 FQNNGV. This CDR3 has 13 amino acids. The DNA of the CDR3 is TGTGCCAGCAGCTCGACAGGGTCCTACGAGCAGTACTTC. This encodes CASSSTGSYEQYF.

The rearrangement uses TRBV4-1 and TRBJ1-2; 9 positions match TRBD1. V lost 0 bases to trimming and J lost 7 bases; unmatched junction nucleotides: 6. The CDR3 covers 15 residues. Germline CDR1 MGHRA, CDR2 YSYEKL. The CDR3 is CASSQDPGQGPGYTF. The CDR3 DNA follows: TGCGCCAGCAGCCAAGACCCGGGACAGGGTCCTGGCTACACCTTC.

This chain uses TRBV7-2 with TRBJ2-4; weak D call: TRBD1 (5 bases). With 1 base removed from V and 3 bases from J, the gap between germline ends came to 10 bases. This CDR3 region has 15 residues. Germline loops: CDR1 SGHTA, CDR2 FQGNSA. This chain's CDR3 is CASSLESTVKNIQYF. CDR3 bases: TGTGCCAGCAGCTTAGAGTCGACAGTCAAAAACATTCAGTACTTC.

The chain joins TRBV2 to TRBJ1-2, with D perhaps TRBD1 (6 bases). CDR1 and CDR2 (germline): SNHLY, FYNNEI. V lost 8 bases and J 7 bases, leaving 17 bases between the germline ends. The CDR3 extends over 13 amino acids. The CDR3 spells CASCGDQGSGYTF. The CDR3 DNA follows: TGTGCCAGCTGCGGTGACCAGGGGAGTGGCTACACCTTC.

This clone was seen just once. The chain links TRBV7-2 to TRBJ2-1; possible D gene TRBD2, 5 bases. CDR1 is SGHTA, CDR2 FQGNSA, per germline. Trimming took 4 bases from V and 7 from J, leaving 11 bases between them. CDR3 length equals 13 residues. The chain's CDR3 is CASSYTRSNEQFF. The CDR3 nucleotides read TGTGCCAGCAGCTACACTAGGAGTAATGAGCAGTTCTTC.

The chain is built from TRBV7-6 and TRBJ1-4; D is perhaps TRBD1 (5 bases). The CDR3 is 13 amino acids. Germline V CDR1 and CDR2: SGHVS, FNYEAQ. Trimming stripped 8 bases from V and 7 bases from J, with 14 bases between. In DNA form, the CDR3 reads TGTGCCAGCGGGGGGGGAGTGAGTGAAAAACTGTTTTTT. Residues: CASGGGVSEKLFF.

This clone was found once. The rearrangement uses TRBV5-1 and TRBJ2-7; 7 bases are a match to TRBD1. The CDR3 is 14 amino acids. CDR1 is SGHRS and CDR2 is YFSETQ in the germline V gene. V was clipped by 7 bases and J by 3 bases; unmatched bases: 10. The CDR3 region has the DNA TGCGCCAGCGCCCCGCAGAGACAGGGCTACGAGCAGTACTTC. Encoded protein: CASAPQRQGYEQYF.